This T cell receptor beta chain emerged from a study of blood T cell repertoires in COVID-19. Study-wide background: The United States, Italy and Spain supplied acute and convalescent COVID-19 samples. PBMCs, B-cell-depleted T cells, or T cells were the source of the cDNA or gDNA that made up the material.

Authors' processing steps: By means of reference gene primer amplification, nucleated cell counts were estimated. This table comes from immunoSEQ multiplex PCR, and its TCRdb copy is limited to in-frame clones, with some not included. V and J calls and clone size follow that table, whereas D and trimming were derived from the DNA. The sample lists about 95,000 clones, 81% occurring once. Trimming cost V 6 bases and J 5 bases; bases outside gene matches: 4. Germline V gene lookup returns CDR1 SQVTM and CDR2 ANQGSEA. This CDR3 has 13 amino acids. The TCR originated in an elderly man with active or convalescent COVID-19. The chain uses TRBV29-1 and TRBJ1-4; TRBD1 matches 9 bases. The source material was peripheral blood. The CDR3 loop is CSVWGQGNEKLFF. Here the CDR3 DNA reads TGCAGCGTCTGGGGACAGGGAAATGAAAAACTGTTTTTT. Full variable domain (missing parts from reference TRBV29-1 and TRBJ1-4): SAVISQKPSRDICQRGTSLTIQCQVDSQVTMMFWYRQQPGQSLTLIATANQGSEATYESGFVIDKFPISRPNLTFSTLTVSNMSPEDSSIYLCSVWGQGNEKLFFGSGTQLSVL.